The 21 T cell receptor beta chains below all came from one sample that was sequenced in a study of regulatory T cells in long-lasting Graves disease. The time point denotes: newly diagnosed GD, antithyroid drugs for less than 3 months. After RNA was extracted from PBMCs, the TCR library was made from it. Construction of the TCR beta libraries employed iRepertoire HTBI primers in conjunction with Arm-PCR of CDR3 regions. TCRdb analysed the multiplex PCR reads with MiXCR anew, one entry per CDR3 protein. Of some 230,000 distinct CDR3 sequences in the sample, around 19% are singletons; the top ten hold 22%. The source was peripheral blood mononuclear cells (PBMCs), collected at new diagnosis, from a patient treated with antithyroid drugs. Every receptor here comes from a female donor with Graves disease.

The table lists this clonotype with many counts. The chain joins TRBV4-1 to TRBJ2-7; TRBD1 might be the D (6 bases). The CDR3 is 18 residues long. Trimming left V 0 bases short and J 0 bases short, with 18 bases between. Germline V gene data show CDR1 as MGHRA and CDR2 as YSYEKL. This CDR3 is CASSQEIGWDTSSYEQYF. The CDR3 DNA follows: TGCGCCAGCAGCCAAGAAATTGGATGGGACACAAGCTCCTACGAGCAGTACTTC.

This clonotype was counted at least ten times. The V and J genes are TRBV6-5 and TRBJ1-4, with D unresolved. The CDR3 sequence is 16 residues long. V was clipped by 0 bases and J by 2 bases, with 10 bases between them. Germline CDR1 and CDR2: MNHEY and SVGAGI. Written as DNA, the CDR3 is TGTGCCAGCAGTTACTCATTAGGTGGGACTAATGAAAAACTGTTTTTT. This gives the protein CASSYSLGGTNEKLFF.

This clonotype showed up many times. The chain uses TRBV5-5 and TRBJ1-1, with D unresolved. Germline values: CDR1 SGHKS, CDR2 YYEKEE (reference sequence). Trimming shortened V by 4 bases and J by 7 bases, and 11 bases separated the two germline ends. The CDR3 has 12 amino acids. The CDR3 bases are TGTGCCAGCAGCAACCCCAGCCTTGAAGCTTTCTTT. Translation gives CASSNPSLEAFF.

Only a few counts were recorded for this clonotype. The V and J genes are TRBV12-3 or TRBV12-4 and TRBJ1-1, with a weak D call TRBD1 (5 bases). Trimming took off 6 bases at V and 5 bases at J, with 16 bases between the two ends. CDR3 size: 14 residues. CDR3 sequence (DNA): TGTGCCAGCAGCCAAATGGGGGGGAGGACTGAAGCTTTCTTT. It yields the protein CASSQMGGRTEAFF.

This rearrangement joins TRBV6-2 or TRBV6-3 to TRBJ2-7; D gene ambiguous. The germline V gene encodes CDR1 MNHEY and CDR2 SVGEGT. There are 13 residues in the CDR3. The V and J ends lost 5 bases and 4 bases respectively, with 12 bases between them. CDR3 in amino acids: CASSEQVAYEQYF. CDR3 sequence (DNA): TGTGCCAGCAGTGAGCAGGTGGCTTACGAGCAGTACTTC.

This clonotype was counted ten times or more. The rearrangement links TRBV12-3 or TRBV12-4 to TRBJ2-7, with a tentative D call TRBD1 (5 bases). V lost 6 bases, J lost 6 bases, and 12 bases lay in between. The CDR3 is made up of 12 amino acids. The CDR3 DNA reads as TGTGCCAGCAGCCAGAGAAGGGGCGAGCAGTACTTC. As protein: CASSQRRGEQYF.

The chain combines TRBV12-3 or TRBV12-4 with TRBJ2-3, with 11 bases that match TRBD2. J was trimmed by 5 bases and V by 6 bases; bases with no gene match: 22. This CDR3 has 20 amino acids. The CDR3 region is CASSPGGFLLAGVTKDTQYF. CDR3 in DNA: TGTGCCAGCAGCCCCGGGGGGTTCCTACTAGCGGGAGTAACCAAAGATACGCAGTATTTT.

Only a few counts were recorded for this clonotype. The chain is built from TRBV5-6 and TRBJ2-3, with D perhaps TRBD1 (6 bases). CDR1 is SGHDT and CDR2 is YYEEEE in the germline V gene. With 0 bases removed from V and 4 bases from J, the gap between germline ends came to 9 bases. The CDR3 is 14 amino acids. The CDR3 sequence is CASSLGPGADTQYF. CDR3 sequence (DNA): TGTGCCAGCAGCTTGGGACCAGGGGCAGATACGCAGTATTTT.

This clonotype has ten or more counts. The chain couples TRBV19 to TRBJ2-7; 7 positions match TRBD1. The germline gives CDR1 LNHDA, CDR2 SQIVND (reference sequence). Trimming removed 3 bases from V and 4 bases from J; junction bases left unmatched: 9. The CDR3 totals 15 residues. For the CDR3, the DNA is TGTGCCAGTAGTATGATTCCGGGACAGCCGTACGAGCAGTACTTC. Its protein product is CASSMIPGQPYEQYF.

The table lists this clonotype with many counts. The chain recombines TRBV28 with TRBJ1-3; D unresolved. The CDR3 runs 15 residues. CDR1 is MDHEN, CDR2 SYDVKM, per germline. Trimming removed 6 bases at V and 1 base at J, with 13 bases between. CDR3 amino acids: CASSPTRTSGNTIYF. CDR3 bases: TGTGCCAGCAGCCCTACCAGGACGTCTGGAAACACCATATATTTT.

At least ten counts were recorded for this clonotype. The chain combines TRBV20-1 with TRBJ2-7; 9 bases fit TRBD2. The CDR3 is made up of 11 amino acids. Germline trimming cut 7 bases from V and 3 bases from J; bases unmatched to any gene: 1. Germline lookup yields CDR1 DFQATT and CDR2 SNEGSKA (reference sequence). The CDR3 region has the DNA TGCAGTGTAGCGGGGGACTACGAGCAGTACTTC. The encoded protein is CSVAGDYEQYF.

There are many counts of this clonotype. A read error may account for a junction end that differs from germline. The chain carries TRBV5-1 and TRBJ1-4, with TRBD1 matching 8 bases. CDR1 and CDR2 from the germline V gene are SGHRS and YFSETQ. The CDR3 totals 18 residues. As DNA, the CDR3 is TGTGCCAGCAGAATGCGACCGGGACAGGAGGGAGCTAATGAAAAACTGTTTTTT. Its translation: CASRMRPGQEGANEKLFF.

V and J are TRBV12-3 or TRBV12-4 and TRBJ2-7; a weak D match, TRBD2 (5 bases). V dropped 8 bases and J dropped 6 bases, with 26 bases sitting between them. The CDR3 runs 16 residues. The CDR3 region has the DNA TGTGCCAGCGCATTGCCGGGATTGGGTAGTATGGGCGAGCAGTACTTC. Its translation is CASALPGLGSMGEQYF.

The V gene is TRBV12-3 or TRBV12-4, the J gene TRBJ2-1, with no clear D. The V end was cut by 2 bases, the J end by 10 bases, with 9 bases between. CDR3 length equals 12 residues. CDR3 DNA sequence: TGTGCCAGCAGTTTAATTGAGGCCGAGCAGTTCTTC. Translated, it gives CASSLIEAEQFF.

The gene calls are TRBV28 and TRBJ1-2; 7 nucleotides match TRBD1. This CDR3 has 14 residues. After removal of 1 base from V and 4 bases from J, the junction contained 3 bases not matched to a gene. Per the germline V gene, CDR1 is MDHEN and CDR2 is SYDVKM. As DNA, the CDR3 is TGTGCCAGCAGTTTATCCGGGACAGCCTATGGCTACACCTTC. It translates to CASSLSGTAYGYTF.

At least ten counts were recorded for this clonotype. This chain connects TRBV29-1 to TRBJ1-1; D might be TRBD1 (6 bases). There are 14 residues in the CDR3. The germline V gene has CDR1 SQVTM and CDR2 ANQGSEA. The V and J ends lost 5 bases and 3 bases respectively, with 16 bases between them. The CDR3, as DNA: TGCAGCGTTAAGCGGACAGTGTGGGACACTGAAGCTTTCTTT. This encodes CSVKRTVWDTEAFF.

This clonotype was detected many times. The CDR3 loop is CARGGRLNTEAFF. In nucleotides, the CDR3 is TGTGCCAGAGGGGGACGGTTGAACACTGAAGCTTTCTTT. The chain recombines TRBV6-1 with TRBJ1-1, with a tentative D call TRBD1 (6 bases). CDR1 is MNHNS and CDR2 is SASEGT in the germline V gene. CDR3 size: 13 residues. The germline V and J ends were trimmed by 9 bases and 0 bases, with 11 bases remaining between them.

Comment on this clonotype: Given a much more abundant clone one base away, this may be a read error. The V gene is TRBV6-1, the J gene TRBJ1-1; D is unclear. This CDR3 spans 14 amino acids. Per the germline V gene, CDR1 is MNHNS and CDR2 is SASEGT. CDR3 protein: CAGSLLVGPFEAFF. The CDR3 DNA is TGTGCCGGCAGCCTGTTGGTCGGACCCTTTGAAGCTTTCTTT.

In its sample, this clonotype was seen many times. The DNA of the CDR3 is TGTGCCAGCAGTCGAGACAGCACAGATACGCAGTATTTT. Its protein is CASSRDSTDTQYF. The chain employs TRBV12-3 or TRBV12-4 and TRBJ2-3; D not resolved. V lost 5 bases to trimming and J lost 0 bases, with 6 bases between them. The CDR3 consists of 13 residues.

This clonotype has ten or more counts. The CDR3 sequence is CSARDPASRGGYTF. In DNA form, the CDR3 reads TGCAGTGCTAGAGATCCCGCGTCGAGAGGGGGCTACACCTTC. The chain carries TRBV20-1 and TRBJ1-2; D is ambiguous. The CDR3 loop spans 14 amino acids. Trimming cost V 0 bases and J 8 bases, with 16 bases left between them. Germline CDR1 DFQATT, CDR2 SNEGSKA (reference sequence).

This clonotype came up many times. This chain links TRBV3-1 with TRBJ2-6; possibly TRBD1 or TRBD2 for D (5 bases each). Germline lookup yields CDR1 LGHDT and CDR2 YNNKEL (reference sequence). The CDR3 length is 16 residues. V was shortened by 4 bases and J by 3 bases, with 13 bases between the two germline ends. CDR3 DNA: TGTGCCAGCAGCCCAGAGGGGCACGATGGGGCCAACGTCCTGACTTTC. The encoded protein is CASSPEGHDGANVLTF.